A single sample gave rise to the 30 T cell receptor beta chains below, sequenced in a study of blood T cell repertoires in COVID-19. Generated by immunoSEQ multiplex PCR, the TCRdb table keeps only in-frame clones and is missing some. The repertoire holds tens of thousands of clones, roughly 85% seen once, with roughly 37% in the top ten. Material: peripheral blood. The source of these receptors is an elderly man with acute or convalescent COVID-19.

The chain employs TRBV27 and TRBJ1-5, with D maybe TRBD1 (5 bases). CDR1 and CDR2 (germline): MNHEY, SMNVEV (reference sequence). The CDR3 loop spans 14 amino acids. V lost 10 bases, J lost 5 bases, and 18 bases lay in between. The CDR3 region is CAIAGGSKDQPQHF. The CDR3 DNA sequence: TGTGCCATCGCGGGGGGATCTAAGGATCAGCCCCAGCATTTT.

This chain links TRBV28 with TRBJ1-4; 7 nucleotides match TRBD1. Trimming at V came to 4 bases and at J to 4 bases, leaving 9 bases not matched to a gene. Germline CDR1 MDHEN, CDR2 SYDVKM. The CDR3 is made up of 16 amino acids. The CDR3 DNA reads TGTGCCAGCAGTTCGGACAGGACCAGGAATAATGAAAAACTGTTTTTT. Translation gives CASSSDRTRNNEKLFF.

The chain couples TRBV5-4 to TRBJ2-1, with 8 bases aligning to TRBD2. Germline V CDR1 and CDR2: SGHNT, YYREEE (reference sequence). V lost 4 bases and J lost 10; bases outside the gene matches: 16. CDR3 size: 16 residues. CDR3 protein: CASSPDAGTRVNEQFF. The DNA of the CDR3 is TGTGCCAGCAGCCCGGATGCGGGGACTAGAGTTAACGAGCAGTTCTTC.

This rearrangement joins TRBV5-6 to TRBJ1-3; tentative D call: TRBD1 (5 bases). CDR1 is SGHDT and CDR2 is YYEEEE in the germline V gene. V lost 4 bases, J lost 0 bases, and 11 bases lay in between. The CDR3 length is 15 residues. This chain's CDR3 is CASSPQGRSGNTIYF. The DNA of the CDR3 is TGTGCCAGCAGCCCTCAGGGTCGCTCTGGAAACACCATATATTTT.

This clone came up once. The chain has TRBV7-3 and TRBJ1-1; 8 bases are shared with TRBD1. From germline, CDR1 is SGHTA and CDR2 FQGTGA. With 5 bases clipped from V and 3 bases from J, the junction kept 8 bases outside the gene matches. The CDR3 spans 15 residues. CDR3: CASSLVTGGHTEAFF. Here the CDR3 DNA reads TGTGCCAGCAGCCTGGTCACAGGGGGGCACACTGAAGCTTTCTTT.

The CDR3 sequence: CASSLDRGRVNEQFF. The CDR3 DNA reads as TGTGCCAGCAGCTTGGACAGGGGGAGGGTGAATGAGCAGTTCTTC. The chain uses TRBV5-4 and TRBJ2-1; a possible D gene is TRBD1 (8 bases). Trimming left V 0 bases short and J 7 bases short, with 14 bases between. The CDR3 spans 15 residues. Per the germline V gene, CDR1 is SGHNT and CDR2 is YYREEE (reference sequence). Drawing the rest from reference TRBV5-4 and TRBJ2-1, the complete variable domain is ETGVTQSPTHLIKTRGQQVTLRCSSQSGHNTVSWYQQALGQGPQFIFQYYREEENGRGNFPPRFSGLQFPNYSSELNVNALELDDSALYLCASSLDRGRVNEQFFGPGTRLTVL.

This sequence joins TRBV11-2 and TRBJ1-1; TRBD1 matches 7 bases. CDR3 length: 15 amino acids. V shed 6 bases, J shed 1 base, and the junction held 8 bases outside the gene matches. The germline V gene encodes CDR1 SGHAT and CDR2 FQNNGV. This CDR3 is CASSPQGEWNTEAFF. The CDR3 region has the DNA TGTGCCAGCAGTCCTCAGGGGGAATGGAACACTGAAGCTTTCTTT.

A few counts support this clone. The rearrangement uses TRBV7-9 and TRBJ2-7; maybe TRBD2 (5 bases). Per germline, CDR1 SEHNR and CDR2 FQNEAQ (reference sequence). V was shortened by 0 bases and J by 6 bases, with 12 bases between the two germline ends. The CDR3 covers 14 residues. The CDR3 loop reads CASSLASRAGEQYF. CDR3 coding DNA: TGTGCCAGCAGCTTAGCCAGCCGGGCGGGCGAGCAGTACTTC.

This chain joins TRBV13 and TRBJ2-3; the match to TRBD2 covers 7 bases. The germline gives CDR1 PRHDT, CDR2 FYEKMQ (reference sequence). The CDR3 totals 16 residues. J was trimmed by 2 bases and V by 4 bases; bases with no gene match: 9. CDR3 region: CASSYLGSGPTDTQYF. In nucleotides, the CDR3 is TGTGCCAGCAGCTACCTGGGTAGCGGGCCCACAGATACGCAGTATTTT.

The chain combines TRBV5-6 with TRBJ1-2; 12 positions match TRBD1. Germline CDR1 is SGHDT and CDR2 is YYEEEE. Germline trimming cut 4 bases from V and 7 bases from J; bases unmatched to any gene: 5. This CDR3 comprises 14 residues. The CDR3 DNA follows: TGTGCCAGCAGCCCCGGGACAGGGGGCTTTGGCTACACCTTC. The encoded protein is CASSPGTGGFGYTF.

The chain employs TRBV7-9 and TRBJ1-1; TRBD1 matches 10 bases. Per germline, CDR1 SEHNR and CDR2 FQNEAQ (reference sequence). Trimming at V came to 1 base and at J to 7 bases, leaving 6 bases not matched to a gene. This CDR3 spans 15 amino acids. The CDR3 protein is CASSLGPTGGREAFF. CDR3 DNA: TGTGCCAGCAGCTTAGGCCCGACAGGGGGCCGTGAAGCTTTCTTT.

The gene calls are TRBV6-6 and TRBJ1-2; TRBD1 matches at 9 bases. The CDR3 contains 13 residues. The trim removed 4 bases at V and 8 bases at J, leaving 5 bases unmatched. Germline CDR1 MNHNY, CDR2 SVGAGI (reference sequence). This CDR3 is CASSSGTGRGYTF. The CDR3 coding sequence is TGTGCCAGCAGTTCCGGGACAGGGCGCGGCTACACCTTC.

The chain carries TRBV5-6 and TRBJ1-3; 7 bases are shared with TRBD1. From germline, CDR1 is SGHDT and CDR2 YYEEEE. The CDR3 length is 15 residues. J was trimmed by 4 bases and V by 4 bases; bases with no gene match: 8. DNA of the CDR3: TGTGCCAGCAGCCCACTCGGGACAGAGGGAAACACCATATATTTT. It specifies CASSPLGTEGNTIYF.

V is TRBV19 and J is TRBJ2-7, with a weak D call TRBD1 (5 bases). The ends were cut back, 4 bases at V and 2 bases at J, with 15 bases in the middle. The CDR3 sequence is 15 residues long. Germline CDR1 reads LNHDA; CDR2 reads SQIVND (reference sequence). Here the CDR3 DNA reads TGTGCCAGTAGTAACCCAAGACAGCCCCCCTACGAGCAGTACTTC. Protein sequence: CASSNPRQPPYEQYF. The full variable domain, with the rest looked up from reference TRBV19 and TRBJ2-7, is DGGITQSPKYLFRKEGQNVTLSCEQNLNHDAMYWYRQDPGQGLRLIYYSQIVNDFQKGDIAEGYSVSREKKESFPLTVTSAQKNPTAFYLCASSNPRQPPYEQYFGPGTRLTVT.

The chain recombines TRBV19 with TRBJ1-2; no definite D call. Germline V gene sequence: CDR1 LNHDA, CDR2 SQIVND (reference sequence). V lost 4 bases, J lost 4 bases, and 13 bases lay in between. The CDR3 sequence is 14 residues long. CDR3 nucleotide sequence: TGTGCCAGTAGTACTCGATCCATTAGCTATGGCTACACCTTC. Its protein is CASSTRSISYGYTF.

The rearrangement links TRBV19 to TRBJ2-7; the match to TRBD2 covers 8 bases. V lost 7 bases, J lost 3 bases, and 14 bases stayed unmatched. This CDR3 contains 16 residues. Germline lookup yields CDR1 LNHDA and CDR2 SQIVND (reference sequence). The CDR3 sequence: CASTKGAGAGYYEQYF. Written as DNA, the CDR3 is TGTGCCAGTACAAAGGGAGCGGGAGCGGGGTACTACGAGCAGTACTTC.

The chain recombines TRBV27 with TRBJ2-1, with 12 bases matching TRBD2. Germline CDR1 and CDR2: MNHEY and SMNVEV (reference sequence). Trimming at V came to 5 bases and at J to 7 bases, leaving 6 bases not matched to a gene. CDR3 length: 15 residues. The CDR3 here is CASSRLAGGLNEQFF. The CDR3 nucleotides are TGTGCCAGCAGTAGGCTAGCGGGAGGGTTGAATGAGCAGTTCTTC.

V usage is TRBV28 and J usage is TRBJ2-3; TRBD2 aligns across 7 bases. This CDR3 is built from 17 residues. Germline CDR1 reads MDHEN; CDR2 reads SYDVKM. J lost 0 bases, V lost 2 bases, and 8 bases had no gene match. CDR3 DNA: TGTGCCAGCAGTTTACCGAGACTAGCCCTAAGCACAGATACGCAGTATTTT. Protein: CASSLPRLALSTDTQYF.

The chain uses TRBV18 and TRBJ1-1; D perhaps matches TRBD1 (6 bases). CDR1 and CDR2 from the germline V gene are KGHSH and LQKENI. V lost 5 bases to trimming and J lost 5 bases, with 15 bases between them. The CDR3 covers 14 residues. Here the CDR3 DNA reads TGTGCCAGCTCATCTACAGGGACGGCTACTGAAGCTTTCTTT. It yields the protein CASSSTGTATEAFF. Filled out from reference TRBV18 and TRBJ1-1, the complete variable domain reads NAGVMQNPRHLVRRRGQEARLRCSPMKGHSHVYWYRQLPEEGLKFMVYLQKENIIDESGMPKERFSAEFPKEGPSILRIQQVVRGDSAAYFCASSSTGTATEAFFGQGTRLTVV.

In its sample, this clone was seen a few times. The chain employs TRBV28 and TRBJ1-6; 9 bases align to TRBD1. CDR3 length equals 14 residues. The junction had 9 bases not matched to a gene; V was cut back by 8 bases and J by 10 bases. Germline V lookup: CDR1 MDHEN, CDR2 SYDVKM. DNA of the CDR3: TGTGCCAGCCGAGGGGACAGGGCGAGGTCACCCCTCCACTTT. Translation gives CASRGDRARSPLHF.

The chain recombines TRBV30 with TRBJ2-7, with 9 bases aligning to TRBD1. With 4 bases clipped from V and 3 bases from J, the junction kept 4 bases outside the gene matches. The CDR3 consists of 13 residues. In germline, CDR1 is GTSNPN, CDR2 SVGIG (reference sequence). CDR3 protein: CAWTGQGFYEQYF. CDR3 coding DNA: TGTGCCTGGACGGGACAGGGCTTCTACGAGCAGTACTTC.

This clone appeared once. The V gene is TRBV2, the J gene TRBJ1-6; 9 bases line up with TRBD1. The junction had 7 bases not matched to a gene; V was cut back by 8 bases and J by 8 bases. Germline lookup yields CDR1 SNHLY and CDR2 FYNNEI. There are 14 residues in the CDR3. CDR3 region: CASRVRTGDSPLHF. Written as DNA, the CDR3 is TGTGCCAGCCGGGTTCGGACAGGGGATTCACCCCTCCACTTT.

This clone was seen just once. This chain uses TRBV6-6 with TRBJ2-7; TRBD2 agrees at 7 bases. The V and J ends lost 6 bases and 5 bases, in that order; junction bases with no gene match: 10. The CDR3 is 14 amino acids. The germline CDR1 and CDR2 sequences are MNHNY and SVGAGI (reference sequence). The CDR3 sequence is CASSGAGSNHEQYF. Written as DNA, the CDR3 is TGTGCCAGCAGCGGAGCGGGATCTAACCACGAGCAGTACTTC.

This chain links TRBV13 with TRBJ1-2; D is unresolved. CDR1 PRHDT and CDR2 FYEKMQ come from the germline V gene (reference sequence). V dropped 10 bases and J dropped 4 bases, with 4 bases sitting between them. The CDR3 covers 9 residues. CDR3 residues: CAIGYGYTF. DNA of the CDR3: TGTGCCATCGGCTATGGCTACACCTTC.

CDR3 DNA sequence: TGTGCCAGCAGTTACCGGGGAGATTTTGGTCAGCCCCAGCATTTT. Its protein product is CASSYRGDFGQPQHF. The genes are TRBV6-5 and TRBJ1-5, with D hard to call. This CDR3 has 15 amino acids. The ends were cut back, 2 bases at V and 6 bases at J, with 14 bases in the middle. Germline CDR1 MNHEY, CDR2 SVGAGI.

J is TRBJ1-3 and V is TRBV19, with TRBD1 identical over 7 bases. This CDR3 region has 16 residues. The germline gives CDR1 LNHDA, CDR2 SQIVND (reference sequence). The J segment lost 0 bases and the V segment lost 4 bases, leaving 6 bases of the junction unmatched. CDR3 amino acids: CASSTQDRISGNTIYF. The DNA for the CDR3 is TGTGCCAGTAGTACCCAGGACAGGATCTCTGGAAACACCATATATTTT.

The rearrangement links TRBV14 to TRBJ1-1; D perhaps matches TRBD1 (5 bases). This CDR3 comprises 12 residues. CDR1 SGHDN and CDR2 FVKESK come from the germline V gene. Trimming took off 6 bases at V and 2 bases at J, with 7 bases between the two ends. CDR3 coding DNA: TGTGCCAGCAGGGGGGGTAACACTGAAGCTTTCTTT. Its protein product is CASRGGNTEAFF.

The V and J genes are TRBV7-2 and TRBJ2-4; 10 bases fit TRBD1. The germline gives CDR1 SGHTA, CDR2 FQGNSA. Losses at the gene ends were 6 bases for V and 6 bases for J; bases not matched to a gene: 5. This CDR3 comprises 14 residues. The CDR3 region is CASRKGQGPNIQYF. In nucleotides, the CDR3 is TGTGCCAGCAGAAAGGGACAGGGGCCAAACATTCAGTACTTC. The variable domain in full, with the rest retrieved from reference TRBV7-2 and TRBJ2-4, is GAGVSQSPSNKVTEKGKDVELRCDPISGHTALYWYRQSLGQGLEFLIYFQGNSAPDKSGLPSDRFSAERTGGSVSTLTIQRTQQEDSAVYLCASRKGQGPNIQYFGAGTRLSVL.

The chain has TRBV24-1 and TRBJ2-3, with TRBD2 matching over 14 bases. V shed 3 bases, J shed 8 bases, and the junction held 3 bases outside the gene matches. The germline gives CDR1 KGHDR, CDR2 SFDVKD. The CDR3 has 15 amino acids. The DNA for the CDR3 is TGTGCCACCAGTGATGGCGGACTAGCGGGAGGTACGCAGTATTTT. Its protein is CATSDGGLAGGTQYF.

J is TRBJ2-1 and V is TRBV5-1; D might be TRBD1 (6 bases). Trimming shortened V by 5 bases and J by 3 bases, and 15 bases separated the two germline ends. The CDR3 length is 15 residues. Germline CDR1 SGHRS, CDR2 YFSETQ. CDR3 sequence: CASRTGTSDYNEQFF. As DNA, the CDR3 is TGCGCCAGCAGGACCGGGACATCAGACTACAATGAGCAGTTCTTC.